This is a list of T cell receptor beta chains from one sample in a study of blood T cells in healthy people across ages. TCRdb re-called the 5' RACE reads through MiXCR, storing one row per CDR3 protein. Here the sample spans 1.2 million to 1.5 million distinct CDR3 sequences, approximately 42% being singletons. The sequencing sample was made of blood. The receptors here all came from a woman aged 18-29 years in good health. Each CDR3 is given with its conserved first and last residue. A D gene is named only where the DNA matches it firmly. Size is stated for part of the rows, as once, few or many counts, or as a class when the clone is expanded.

d_gene: .; v_gene: TRBV29-1; abundance: .; j_gene: TRBJ2-7; CDR3nt: TGCAGCGTTGAACCGCAGGGGGGGGGATTATACGAGCAGTACTTC; CDR3aa: CSVEPQGGGLYEQYF
d_gene: TRBD2; v_gene: TRBV2; abundance: .; j_gene: TRBJ2-5; CDR3nt: TGTGCCAGCACCTGGCTGGGGATAGCGGGGGGTAAAGAGACCCAGTACTTC; CDR3aa: CASTWLGIAGGKETQYF
d_gene: .; v_gene: TRBV6-5; abundance: .; j_gene: TRBJ2-5; CDR3nt: TGTGCCAGCAGTTACAACGGGAGAGAGACCCAGTACTTC; CDR3aa: CASSYNGRETQYF
d_gene: .; v_gene: TRBV7-9; abundance: .; j_gene: TRBJ2-7; CDR3nt: TGTGCCAGCAAAGGGCAATACGAGCAGTACTTC; CDR3aa: CASKGQYEQYF
d_gene: .; v_gene: TRBV28; abundance: .; j_gene: TRBJ2-5; CDR3nt: TGTGCCAGCAGTTTAGGCCCGGGACCCACACAAGAGACCCAGTACTTC; CDR3aa: CASSLGPGPTQETQYF
d_gene: TRBD1; v_gene: TRBV14; abundance: .; j_gene: TRBJ2-1; CDR3nt: TGTGCCAGCAGCCAGGGACAGCAATGGGCCTACAATGAGCAGTTCTTC; CDR3aa: CASSQGQQWAYNEQFF
d_gene: TRBD2; v_gene: TRBV20-1; abundance: .; j_gene: TRBJ2-1; CDR3nt: TGCAGTGCCCCCCGTCCTAGCGGGATTCCCTACAATGAGCAGTTCTTC; CDR3aa: CSAPRPSGIPYNEQFF
d_gene: .; v_gene: TRBV6-2/TRBV6-3; abundance: once; j_gene: TRBJ1-2; CDR3nt: TGTGCCAGCAGGAGAGAACAGGATTCTAACTATGGCTACACCTTC; CDR3aa: CASRREQDSNYGYTF
d_gene: TRBD2; v_gene: TRBV9; abundance: few; j_gene: TRBJ2-7; CDR3nt: TGTGCCAGCAGCGTTGGGACTAGCGGGGTGCCTGGCGAGCAGTACTTC; CDR3aa: CASSVGTSGVPGEQYF
d_gene: TRBD2; v_gene: TRBV27; abundance: few; j_gene: TRBJ2-1; CDR3nt: TGTGCCAGCACCCGACTAGCGGGAGGGCCGGGTAATGAGCAGTTCTTC; CDR3aa: CASTRLAGGPGNEQFF
d_gene: TRBD1; v_gene: TRBV5-1; abundance: .; j_gene: TRBJ1-1; CDR3nt: TGCGCCAGCAGCTTGGTGGGACAGCCCCTGAACACTGAAGCTTTCTTT; CDR3aa: CASSLVGQPLNTEAFF
d_gene: .; v_gene: TRBV4-1; abundance: .; j_gene: TRBJ1-4; CDR3nt: TGCGCCAGCAGCCAAGTAGATTCGCGGGCAACTAATGAAAAACTGTTTTTT; CDR3aa: CASSQVDSRATNEKLFF
d_gene: TRBD1; v_gene: TRBV6-2/TRBV6-3; abundance: few; j_gene: TRBJ1-1; CDR3nt: TGTGCCAGCAGTTCCAACAGGGGGAAGAACACTGAAGCTTTCTTT; CDR3aa: CASSSNRGKNTEAFF
d_gene: .; v_gene: TRBV10-3; abundance: .; j_gene: TRBJ2-7; CDR3nt: TGTGCCATCAGGGGAGGTAACGACGAGCAGTACTTC; CDR3aa: CAIRGGNDEQYF
d_gene: .; v_gene: TRBV6-5; abundance: .; j_gene: TRBJ2-5; CDR3nt: TGTGCCAGCAGTTACCTGGGAAGTATCTGGGGGCAGTACTTC; CDR3aa: CASSYLGSIWGQYF
d_gene: .; v_gene: TRBV11-2; abundance: few; j_gene: TRBJ2-1; CDR3nt: TGTGCCAGCAGCACACCTGGGTACCCCTACAATGAGCAGTTCTTC; CDR3aa: CASSTPGYPYNEQFF
d_gene: TRBD2; v_gene: TRBV5-1; abundance: few; j_gene: TRBJ2-1; CDR3nt: TGCGCCAGCAGCCGCGGGGGGGGCTTGAATGAGCAGTTCTTC; CDR3aa: CASSRGGGLNEQFF
d_gene: .; v_gene: TRBV20-1; abundance: .; j_gene: TRBJ2-7; CDR3nt: TGCAGTGCCCGAGAGAATCTAGTCTCCGAGCAGTACTTC; CDR3aa: CSARENLVSEQYF
d_gene: .; v_gene: TRBV6-5; abundance: few; j_gene: TRBJ2-3; CDR3nt: TGTGCCAGCAGTTACACAGGGACGCGCCCAGGGGATACGCAGTATTTT; CDR3aa: CASSYTGTRPGDTQYF
d_gene: TRBD1; v_gene: TRBV20-1; abundance: .; j_gene: TRBJ2-7; CDR3nt: TGCAGTGTTCCCTCACACCAGGGGGCTTCGGACGAGCAGTACTTC; CDR3aa: CSVPSHQGASDEQYF
d_gene: .; v_gene: TRBV28; abundance: .; j_gene: TRBJ2-3; CDR3nt: TGTGCCAGCAGTTTTACCATCCCAGATACGCAGTATTTT; CDR3aa: CASSFTIPDTQYF
d_gene: .; v_gene: TRBV6-5; abundance: .; j_gene: TRBJ1-1; CDR3nt: TGTGCCAGCAGTTATAACAGAGGTTCTTCTGAAGCTTTCTTT; CDR3aa: CASSYNRGSSEAFF
d_gene: .; v_gene: TRBV12-3/TRBV12-4; abundance: many; j_gene: TRBJ2-3; CDR3nt: TGTGCCAGCAGTTTTCTCGCGGATACGCAGTATTTT; CDR3aa: CASSFLADTQYF
d_gene: .; v_gene: TRBV12-3/TRBV12-4; abundance: many; j_gene: TRBJ2-3; CDR3nt: TGTGCCAGCAGGGTCACAGATACGCAGTATTTT; CDR3aa: CASRVTDTQYF
d_gene: .; v_gene: TRBV7-9; abundance: .; j_gene: TRBJ2-7; CDR3nt: TGTGCCAGCAGCTTAAGTACAGGCCCCTACGAGCAGTACTTC; CDR3aa: CASSLSTGPYEQYF
d_gene: TRBD1; v_gene: TRBV4-1; abundance: .; j_gene: TRBJ2-7; CDR3nt: TGCGCCAGCAGCCAAGCACACGGGACAGCTCACAATGAGCAGTACTTC; CDR3aa: CASSQAHGTAHNEQYF
d_gene: .; v_gene: TRBV20-1; abundance: .; j_gene: TRBJ2-7; CDR3nt: TGCAGTGCTAGAGATAGCCTTGAGGGACCTAACTACGAGCAGTACTTC; CDR3aa: CSARDSLEGPNYEQYF
d_gene: TRBD2; v_gene: TRBV7-9; abundance: few; j_gene: TRBJ2-3; CDR3nt: TGTGCCAGCAGCACACTAGCGGGAGGGCCAGGAGATACGCAGTATTTT; CDR3aa: CASSTLAGGPGDTQYF
d_gene: .; v_gene: TRBV12-3/TRBV12-4; abundance: few; j_gene: TRBJ1-1; CDR3nt: TGTGCCAGCAGTTTAGGTGGGGGATTGCACACTGAAGCTTTCTTT; CDR3aa: CASSLGGGLHTEAFF
d_gene: .; v_gene: TRBV25-1; abundance: .; j_gene: TRBJ2-7; CDR3nt: TGTGCCAGCAGCCCTAGGGGCGTCATTACCTACGAGCAGTACTTC; CDR3aa: CASSPRGVITYEQYF
d_gene: TRBD1; v_gene: TRBV7-9; abundance: .; j_gene: TRBJ1-2; CDR3nt: TGTGCCACCGCCTTCTGGGACAGGGGGCGCGTGGATGGCTACACCTTC; CDR3aa: CATAFWDRGRVDGYTF
d_gene: .; v_gene: TRBV20-1; abundance: .; j_gene: TRBJ1-1; CDR3nt: TGCAGGATCGGGACGGGGAACACTGAAGCTTTCTTT; CDR3aa: CRIGTGNTEAFF
d_gene: TRBD2; v_gene: TRBV27; abundance: .; j_gene: TRBJ2-3; CDR3nt: TGTGCCAGCAGTTCCAGACTAGCGGGGTTTGATACGCAGTATTTT; CDR3aa: CASSSRLAGFDTQYF
d_gene: TRBD2; v_gene: TRBV20-1; abundance: few; j_gene: TRBJ2-1; CDR3nt: TGCAGTGCCCCGAGTGGGACTAGCGGGAGGCATGAGCAGTTCTTC; CDR3aa: CSAPSGTSGRHEQFF
d_gene: .; v_gene: TRBV7-6; abundance: .; j_gene: TRBJ2-5; CDR3nt: TGTGCCAGCAGCTCAACAGGGAATGGAGAGACCCAGTACTTC; CDR3aa: CASSSTGNGETQYF
d_gene: .; v_gene: TRBV4-1; abundance: few; j_gene: TRBJ2-7; CDR3nt: TGCGCCAGCAGCCAAAATTGGGTTGTGGGAGTCCACGAGCAGTACTTC; CDR3aa: CASSQNWVVGVHEQYF
d_gene: TRBD2; v_gene: TRBV5-6; abundance: .; j_gene: TRBJ2-5; CDR3nt: TGTGCCAGCAGCTTGCGGGCTAGCGGGGTAACTACCGGGACCCAGTACTTC; CDR3aa: CASSLRASGVTTGTQYF